The present T cell receptor beta chain was sequenced within a study of shared clonotypes between healthy human individuals. Whole-study results and caveats: The study sampled only blood, and tissue repertoires likely differ. An effect of sequencing depth on clonotype sharing among donors was expected.

In the study's own analysis: For the immunoSEQ data, sequences were junction-only without quality scores, so filtering differed. Sequenced by immunoSEQ multiplex PCR; TCRdb stores in-frame clones only, minus some. V and J calls and clone size are as listed in that table; D and trimming were resolved from the DNA. Found here are hundreds of thousands of clones, 90% to 95% of them singletons; the top ten hold 24%. This clone was observed a single time. Its antigen is not known. Only CD45RO-negative cells positively selected for CCR7 counted as naive CD8 cells, so terminally differentiated effector memory CD45RA+ cells were excluded. This CDR3 has 16 amino acids. The V end was cut by 4 bases, the J end by 2 bases, with 18 bases between. Per the germline V gene, CDR1 is SEHNR and CDR2 is FQNEAQ (reference sequence).

The sample taken for sequencing was naive CD8+ T cells sorted from blood. The TCR comes from a man aged 25-40 years in good health. The V and J genes are TRBV7-9 and TRBJ2-7; possible D gene TRBD2, 6 bases. CDR3 in amino acids: CASSSFSGLRTYEQYF. The CDR3, as DNA: TGTGCCAGCAGCTCCTTTTCGGGACTGAGGACCTACGAGCAGTACTTC.